The 5 T cell receptor beta chains given below trace back to one sample, sequenced in a study of T cell responses to AZD1222 COVID-19 vaccine. TCRdb's table, derived via immunoSEQ multiplex PCR, lists solely in-frame clones and lacks some. This table has 98,000 or so clones, 89% appearing once. This specimen was peripheral blood, taken on day 0 of AZD1222 vaccination. The receptors shown here come from an adult in good health.

V and J are TRBV6-5 and TRBJ1-2; maybe TRBD1 (6 bases). V dropped 5 bases and J dropped 7 bases, with 14 bases sitting between them. Germline assignment: CDR1 MNHEY and CDR2 SVGAGI. The CDR3 is 13 amino acids. As DNA, the CDR3 is TGTGCCAGCAGTCGACCGGGACAAGTTGGCTACACCTTC. This encodes CASSRPGQVGYTF.

CDR3 sequence (DNA): TGTGCCAGCAGCCCCCAACAGGGACACACTGAAGCTTTCTTT. Translated: CASSPQQGHTEAFF. This chain uses TRBV7-8 with TRBJ1-1; D is perhaps TRBD1 (6 bases). The CDR3 is 14 residues long. In germline, CDR1 is SGHVS, CDR2 FQNEAQ. V was shortened by 5 bases and J by 3 bases, with 13 bases between the two germline ends. Supplemented by reference TRBV7-8 and TRBJ1-1, the full variable domain reads GAGVSQSPRYKVAKRGQDVALRCDPISGHVSLFWYQQALGQGPEFLTYFQNEAQLDKSGLPSDRFFAERPEGSVSTLKIQRTQQEDSAVYLCASSPQQGHTEAFFGQGTRLTVV.

For the CDR3, the DNA is TGTGCCAGCTCAATCTCCGGGACAGAAAATCAGCCCCAGCATTTT. Protein sequence: CASSISGTENQPQHF. The chain recombines TRBV18 with TRBJ1-5; TRBD1 aligns across 7 bases. The V gene end was trimmed by 5 bases and the J gene end by 4 bases; junction bases not matched to a gene: 8. The CDR3 is 15 amino acids. Germline CDR1 and CDR2: KGHSH and LQKENI.

This rearrangement joins TRBV13 to TRBJ1-2; TRBD1 aligns across 8 bases. The CDR3 totals 15 residues. Unmatched junction bases numbered 10, after V lost 5 bases and J lost 5 bases. Per the germline V gene, CDR1 is PRHDT and CDR2 is FYEKMQ (reference sequence). This CDR3 is CASSTTDRVEYGYTF. The CDR3 DNA is TGTGCCAGCAGCACCACGGACAGGGTGGAGTATGGCTACACCTTC.

The chain recombines TRBV27 with TRBJ1-4; D is uncertain. CDR1 is MNHEY and CDR2 is SMNVEV in the germline V gene (reference sequence). CDR3 length: 15 amino acids. The V and J ends lost 6 bases and 3 bases respectively, with 14 bases between them. CDR3 nucleotides: TGTGCCAGCAGCCCGGTGGGGAATGCTAATGAAAAACTGTTTTTT. Its translation: CASSPVGNANEKLFF. Full variable domain (rest looked up from reference TRBV27 and TRBJ1-4): EAQVTQNPRYLITVTGKKLTVTCSQNMNHEYMSWYRQDPGLGLRQIYYSMNVEVTDKGDVPEGYKVSRKEKRNFPLILESPSPNQTSLYFCASSPVGNANEKLFFGSGTQLSVL.